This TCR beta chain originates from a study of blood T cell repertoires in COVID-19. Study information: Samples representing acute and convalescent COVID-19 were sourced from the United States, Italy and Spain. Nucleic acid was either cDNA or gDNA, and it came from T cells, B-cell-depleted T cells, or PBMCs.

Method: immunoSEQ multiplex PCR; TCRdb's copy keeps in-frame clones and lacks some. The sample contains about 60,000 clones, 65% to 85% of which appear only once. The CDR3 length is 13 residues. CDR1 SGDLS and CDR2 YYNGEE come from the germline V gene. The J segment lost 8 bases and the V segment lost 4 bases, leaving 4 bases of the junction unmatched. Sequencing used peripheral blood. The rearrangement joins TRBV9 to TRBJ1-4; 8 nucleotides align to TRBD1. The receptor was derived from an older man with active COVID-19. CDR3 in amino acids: CASSYRGNEKLFF. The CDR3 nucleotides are TGTGCCAGCAGCTACAGGGGGAACGAAAAACTGTTTTTT.